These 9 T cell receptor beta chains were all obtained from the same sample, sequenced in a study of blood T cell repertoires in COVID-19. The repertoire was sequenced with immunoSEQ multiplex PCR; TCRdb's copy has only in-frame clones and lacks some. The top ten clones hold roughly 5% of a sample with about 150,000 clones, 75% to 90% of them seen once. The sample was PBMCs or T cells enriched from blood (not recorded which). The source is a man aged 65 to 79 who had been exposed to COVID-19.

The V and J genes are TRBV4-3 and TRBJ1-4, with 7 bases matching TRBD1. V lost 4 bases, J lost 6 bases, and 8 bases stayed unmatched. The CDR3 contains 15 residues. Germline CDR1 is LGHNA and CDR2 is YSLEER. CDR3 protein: CASSRDTGQDEKLFF. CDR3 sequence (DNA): TGCGCCAGCAGCCGGGACACCGGACAGGATGAAAAACTGTTTTTT.

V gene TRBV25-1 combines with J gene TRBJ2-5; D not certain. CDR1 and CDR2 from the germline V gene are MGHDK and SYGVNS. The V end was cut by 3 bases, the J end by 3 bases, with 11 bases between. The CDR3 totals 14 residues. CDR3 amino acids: CASSEGSLEETQYF. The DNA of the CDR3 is TGTGCCAGCAGTGAGGGCAGCTTAGAAGAGACCCAGTACTTC.

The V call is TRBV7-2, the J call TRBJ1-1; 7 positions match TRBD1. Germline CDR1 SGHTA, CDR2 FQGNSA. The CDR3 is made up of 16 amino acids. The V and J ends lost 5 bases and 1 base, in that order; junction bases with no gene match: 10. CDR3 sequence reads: CASSPRTGHANTEAFF. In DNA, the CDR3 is TGTGCCAGCAGCCCGCGGACAGGACATGCGAACACTGAAGCTTTCTTT.

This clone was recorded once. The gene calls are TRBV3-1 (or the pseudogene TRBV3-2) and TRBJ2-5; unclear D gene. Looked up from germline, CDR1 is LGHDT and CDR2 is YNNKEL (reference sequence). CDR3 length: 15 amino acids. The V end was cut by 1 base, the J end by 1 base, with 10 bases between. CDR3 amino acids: CASSQALRLQETQYF. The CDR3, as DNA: TGTGCCAGCAGCCAAGCACTGCGACTCCAAGAGACCCAGTACTTC.

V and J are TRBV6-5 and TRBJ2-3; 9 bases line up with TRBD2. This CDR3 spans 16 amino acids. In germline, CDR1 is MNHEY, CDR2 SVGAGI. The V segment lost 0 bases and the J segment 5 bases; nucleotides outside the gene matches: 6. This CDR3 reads CASSYSSRGGVDTQYF. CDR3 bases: TGTGCCAGCAGTTACTCTTCGCGGGGGGGCGTAGATACGCAGTATTTT.

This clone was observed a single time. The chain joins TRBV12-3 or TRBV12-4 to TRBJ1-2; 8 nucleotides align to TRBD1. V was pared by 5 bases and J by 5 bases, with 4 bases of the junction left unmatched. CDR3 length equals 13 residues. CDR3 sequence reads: CASSPRGPYGYTF. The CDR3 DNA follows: TGTGCCAGCAGTCCCAGGGGGCCGTATGGCTACACCTTC.

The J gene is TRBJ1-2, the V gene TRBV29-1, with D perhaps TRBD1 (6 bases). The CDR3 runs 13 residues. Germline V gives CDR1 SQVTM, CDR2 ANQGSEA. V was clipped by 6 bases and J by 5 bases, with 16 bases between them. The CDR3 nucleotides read TGCAGCGTAGGGACATCCTTTCGATATGGCTACACCTTC. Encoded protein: CSVGTSFRYGYTF.

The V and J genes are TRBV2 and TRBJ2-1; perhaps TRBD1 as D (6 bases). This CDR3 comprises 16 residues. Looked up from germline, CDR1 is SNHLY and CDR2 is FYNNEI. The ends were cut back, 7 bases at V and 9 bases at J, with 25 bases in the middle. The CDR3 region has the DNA TGTGCCAGCATTGGGGGCTCCGGGTTCCGTGGTGGTGAGCAGTTCTTC. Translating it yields CASIGGSGFRGGEQFF.

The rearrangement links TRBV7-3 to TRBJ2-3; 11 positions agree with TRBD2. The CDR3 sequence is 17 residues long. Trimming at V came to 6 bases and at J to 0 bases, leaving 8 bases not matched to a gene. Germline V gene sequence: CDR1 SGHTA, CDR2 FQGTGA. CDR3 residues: CASSASGGPRSTDTQYF. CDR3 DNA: TGTGCCAGCAGTGCTAGCGGGGGGCCCCGTAGCACAGATACGCAGTATTTT.